This T cell receptor beta chain stems from a study of technical replicates of blood from a handful of donors. CDR1 is SNHLY, CDR2 FYNNEI, per germline. V gave up 3 bases and J gave up 4 bases; unmatched junction bases: 2. The CDR3 totals 14 residues. The method was immunoSEQ multiplex PCR; TCRdb's version includes in-frame clones alone and lacks a portion of them. The sample has fewer than 110,000 clones, approximately 96% seen once. The origin of this receptor is a human donor in good health. The sample taken for sequencing was T cells isolated from PBMCs. The chain is built from TRBV2 and TRBJ1-1; 10 bases are shared with TRBD1. CDR3: CASSDGTGVTEAFF. The CDR3 region has the DNA TGTGCCAGCAGTGACGGGACAGGGGTCACTGAAGCTTTCTTT.